This T cell receptor beta chain was sequenced during a study of control samples from healthy donors and cancer patients (dated by TCRdb to 2019 to 2021). The library was built by means of the immunoSEQ multiplex PCR assay. As stored in TCRdb, this immuneACCESS dataset retains in-frame rearrangements with V and J assigned. A fraction of the clones does not appear; measured against another copy, unresolved V genes explain less than half of the discrepancy, and the remainder lacks a known reason. For this sample the table gives around 120,000 clones, of which 80% to 90% were detected only once. The ten largest account for over 7.5% of the sample. Comments on this clone: Its antigen is currently not known. No quality values exist for individual bases; no much larger clone is one base distant.

Sequences ENHRY (CDR1) and SYGVKD (CDR2) are obtained from the germline V gene. Reading from cysteine to phenylalanine, the CDR3 counts 14 amino acids. CDR3 DNA is the only sequence kept; it has 42 bases, read in frame from the first base. V is cut by 4 bases and J by 6 bases, and the space between the germline ends is 12 bases. The receptor was derived from a man aged 35 to 55 in good health. The chain was built from TRBV10-3 and TRBJ2-2; the D region possibly corresponds to TRBD1 (6 bases align). Sequencing was done on a sample of blood. The CDR3 corresponds to CAISGQTGSGELFF. In nucleotides, the sequence is TGTGCCATCAGTGGGCAAACAGGGTCCGGGGAGCTGTTTTTT.